Presented here are 16 T cell receptor beta chains from one specimen sequenced in a study of T cell changes during pregnancy in multiple sclerosis. Generated by immunoSEQ multiplex PCR, the TCRdb table keeps only in-frame clones and is missing some. Of roughly 50,000 clones listed, more than 85% are singletons. This material consisted of peripheral blood, taken after pregnancy. These TCRs come from a female donor in good health, enrolled as a control in a pregnancy study.

The genes are TRBV28 and TRBJ1-1, with D possibly matching TRBD1 (6 bases). V was shortened by 7 bases and J by 3 bases, with 15 bases between the two germline ends. Germline CDR1 reads MDHEN; CDR2 reads SYDVKM. The CDR3 sequence is 14 residues long. The CDR3 DNA follows: TGTGCCAGCAACCATCAGGGGTCATACACTGAAGCTTTCTTT. It yields the protein CASNHQGSYTEAFF.

The rearrangement joins TRBV7-8 to TRBJ1-1; the D gene is possibly TRBD1 (6 bases). Germline CDR1 SGHVS, CDR2 FQNEAQ. This CDR3 has 17 residues. V gave up 2 bases and J gave up 3 bases, with 19 bases separating them. CDR3 nucleotides: TGTGCCAGCAGCTTATTCACGGGGGGGGCGCGGGACACTGAAGCTTTCTTT. Translating it yields CASSLFTGGARDTEAFF.

The chain recombines TRBV5-1 with TRBJ1-2, with 8 bases lining up with TRBD1. After removal of 4 bases from V and 4 bases from J, the junction contained 6 bases not matched to a gene. Per the germline V gene, CDR1 is SGHRS and CDR2 is YFSETQ. This CDR3 is built from 14 residues. The CDR3 sequence: CASSLGQGSYGYTF. The CDR3 coding sequence is TGCGCCAGCAGCCTCGGACAGGGTTCCTATGGCTACACCTTC.

The genes are TRBV18 and TRBJ2-7; 8 bases map to TRBD2. This CDR3 is built from 14 residues. Germline V lookup: CDR1 KGHSH, CDR2 LQKENI. V lost 4 bases and J lost 3; bases outside the gene matches: 5. The CDR3 is CASSRGTRGYEQYF. The CDR3 DNA follows: TGTGCCAGCTCACGCGGGACTAGGGGCTACGAGCAGTACTTC.

The chain combines TRBV7-9 with TRBJ2-1, with TRBD1 identical over 8 bases. The CDR3 extends over 14 amino acids. The germline V gene encodes CDR1 SEHNR and CDR2 FQNEAQ (reference sequence). J gave up 6 bases and V 1 base, and 2 bases lay outside the gene matches. The CDR3 region has the DNA TGTGCCAGCAGCTTAGTGGACAGGGCCAATGAGCAGTTCTTC. Its translation is CASSLVDRANEQFF.

This chain uses TRBV5-1 with TRBJ2-7; 9 bases align to TRBD1. In germline, CDR1 is SGHRS, CDR2 YFSETQ. CDR3 length equals 15 residues. V shed 4 bases, J shed 1 base, and the junction held 6 bases outside the gene matches. CDR3 sequence: CASSRSGTGSYEQYF. In nucleotides, the CDR3 is TGCGCCAGCAGCCGCTCCGGGACAGGGTCCTACGAGCAGTACTTC.

CDR3 amino acids: CASSLQYGYTF. DNA of the CDR3: TGTGCCAGCAGCTTACAGTATGGCTACACCTTC. This sequence joins TRBV5-6 and TRBJ1-2; no clear D gene. Between the trimmed V and J ends, which lost 2 bases and 5 bases, there was a span of 4 bases. Per germline, CDR1 SGHDT and CDR2 YYEEEE. The CDR3 totals 11 residues.

This chain connects TRBV2 to TRBJ1-1; perhaps TRBD1 as D (6 bases). Germline assignment: CDR1 SNHLY and CDR2 FYNNEI. This CDR3 comprises 12 residues. Trimming removed 6 bases at V and 7 bases at J, with 12 bases between. The CDR3 DNA is TGTGCCAGCAGGCAGGGGCCCCTTGAAGCTTTCTTT. It is translated as CASRQGPLEAFF.

The chain couples TRBV7-2 to TRBJ1-2, with D possibly matching TRBD1 (5 bases). The germline V and J ends were trimmed by 4 bases and 4 bases, with 10 bases remaining between them. Germline V gene data show CDR1 as SGHTA and CDR2 as FQGNSA. The CDR3 loop spans 13 amino acids. The DNA for the CDR3 is TGTGCCAGCAGCTCGACAGCGTCCTATGGCTACACCTTC. It specifies CASSSTASYGYTF.

The chain joins TRBV14 to TRBJ1-4, with TRBD1 identical over 9 bases. This CDR3 has 15 amino acids. Trimming removed 4 bases from V and 6 bases from J; junction bases left unmatched: 6. Germline loops: CDR1 SGHDN, CDR2 FVKESK. The CDR3 DNA reads TGTGCCAGCAGCCGCGTACAGGGGGCCGATGAAAAACTGTTTTTT. Protein sequence: CASSRVQGADEKLFF.

The rearrangement links TRBV27 to TRBJ2-7, with TRBD2 matching over 10 bases. The length of the CDR3 is 14 residues. V shed 0 bases, J shed 6 bases, and the junction held 2 bases outside the gene matches. Germline V gene lookup returns CDR1 MNHEY and CDR2 SMNVEV (reference sequence). The CDR3 sequence: CASSLSSGRVEQYF. In DNA, the CDR3 is TGTGCCAGCAGTTTATCAAGCGGGAGGGTCGAGCAGTACTTC.

The V and J genes are TRBV5-1 and TRBJ1-4; no definite D call. Germline assignment: CDR1 SGHRS and CDR2 YFSETQ. CDR3 length equals 14 residues. Trimming stripped 4 bases from V and 4 bases from J, with 11 bases between. CDR3 sequence reads: CASSVGGLNEKLFF. Written as DNA, the CDR3 is TGCGCCAGCAGCGTGGGAGGCCTTAATGAAAAACTGTTTTTT.

The gene calls are TRBV25-1 and TRBJ2-7; TRBD1 agrees at 7 bases. The germline V gene encodes CDR1 MGHDK and CDR2 SYGVNS. V trimming: 6 bases; J trimming: 0 bases; junction bases outside the gene matches: 2. The CDR3 loop spans 13 amino acids. The CDR3 DNA sequence: TGTGCCAGCAGAGGGACAGTCTCCTACGAGCAGTACTTC. Translating it yields CASRGTVSYEQYF.

The gene calls are TRBV7-6 and TRBJ2-5; 7 positions agree with TRBD1. V trimming: 5 bases; J trimming: 1 base; junction bases outside the gene matches: 4. From germline, CDR1 is SGHVS and CDR2 FNYEAQ. The length of the CDR3 is 14 residues. Here the CDR3 reads CASSQGQIQETQYF. In DNA, the CDR3 is TGTGCCAGCAGCCAGGGACAGATCCAAGAGACCCAGTACTTC.

The CDR3 nucleotides read TGTGCCAGCAGTTTATGGGGGAGGGGTAACACCGGGGAGCTGTTTTTT. Translation gives CASSLWGRGNTGELFF. The chain is built from TRBV28 and TRBJ2-2, with 7 bases fitting TRBD2. V lost 0 bases and J lost 2; bases outside the gene matches: 3. Germline V gives CDR1 MDHEN, CDR2 SYDVKM. The CDR3 extends over 16 amino acids.

The chain employs TRBV4-1 and TRBJ1-2; a weak D match, TRBD1 (5 bases). Trimming shortened V by 2 bases and J by 4 bases, and 14 bases separated the two germline ends. In germline, CDR1 is MGHRA, CDR2 YSYEKL. This CDR3 has 15 residues. The CDR3 here is CASSQRGGTLYGYTF. DNA of the CDR3: TGCGCCAGCAGCCAAAGGGGCGGGACCCTCTATGGCTACACCTTC.